The clone carrying this T cell receptor beta chain was counted only a few times. The antigen is undetermined. This table comes from immunoSEQ multiplex PCR, and its TCRdb copy is limited to in-frame clones, with some not included. Found here are more than 2,500 clones, approximately 74% of them singletons; the top ten hold roughly 9.1%. The data derive from a study of graft-versus-host responses after intestinal transplantation. Study at large: Every one of the recipients received anti-thymocyte globulin induction and afterwards took tacrolimus and steroids for around 3 years. Study results and caveats: Patients with graft-donor T cell macrochimerism had high graft-versus-host to host-versus-graft clonal ratios in allografts. Levels of circulating GvH clones at their peak were associated with early post-transplant HvG declines. Researchers found GvH clones in recipient marrow, and some showed up first in ileum or blood.

Intraepithelial and lamina propria lymphocytes were freed from processed graft tissue. The sample was ileum tissue, taken roughly 5 and 7 days after intestinal transplantation. This clonotype was obtained from a human patient who received an intestinal transplant, so some T cells may come from the graft donor.

CDR3 protein: CASSEADTGAYGYTF. CDR3 sequence (DNA): TGTGCCAGCAGTGAAGCGGACACAGGGGCCTATGGCTACACCTTC. The V call is TRBV6-1, the J call TRBJ1-2, with 7 bases identical to TRBD1. The CDR3 has 15 residues. The germline CDR1 and CDR2 sequences are MNHNS and SASEGT. Unmatched junction bases numbered 5, after V lost 0 bases and J lost 4 bases.